The next 14 T cell receptor beta chains were all read from a single sample in a study of spatial heterogeneity in lung cancer. TCRdb re-called the 5' RACE reads with MiXCR, one entry per CDR3 protein. The sample includes approximately 13,000 distinct CDR3 sequences, 4.5% to 5.5% seen only once; the top ten take roughly a quarter. Indicated time point: sample taken at primary tumor resection. Which antigens these TCRs recognize remains unknown. General study findings and limits: Higher tumor mutation counts went along with higher counts of expanded intratumoral alpha and beta TCRs.

The sample in question was lung tumor tissue, obtained at surgery. These receptors all come from a male donor with early-stage non-small cell lung cancer.

This clonotype appeared many times. This beta chain slipped into a library made for alpha chains as a stray read, so its size is not meaningful. The chain recombines TRBV30 with TRBJ2-5; weak D call: TRBD2 (6 bases). Germline V lookup: CDR1 GTSNPN, CDR2 SVGIG (reference sequence). V was cut by 5 bases and J by 3 bases, with 19 bases left in between. This CDR3 has 15 amino acids. This CDR3 is CAWALPGLLKETQYF. In DNA, the CDR3 is TGTGCCTGGGCACTCCCGGGACTGTTGAAAGAGACCCAGTACTTC.

This clonotype was observed a few times. Found in a library prepared for alpha chains, this beta chain is an off-target read, and its abundance has little meaning. The genes are TRBV4-1 and TRBJ1-2; D is possibly TRBD1 (6 bases). Trimming left V 4 bases short and J 8 bases short, with 17 bases between. The CDR3 consists of 14 residues. Germline V lookup: CDR1 MGHRA, CDR2 YSYEKL. The CDR3 region is CASSLGPGAEGYTF. CDR3 coding DNA: TGCGCCAGCAGCCTAGGACCAGGGGCGGAAGGCTACACCTTC.

With respect to this clonotype: The library was built for alpha chains, so this beta chain is an off-target read and its size means little. The rearrangement links TRBV7-2 to TRBJ2-2, with unresolved D. Trimming removed 1 base at V and 6 bases at J, with 6 bases between. The CDR3 is 13 residues long. The germline V gene has CDR1 SGHTA and CDR2 FQGNSA. CDR3 residues: CASSLEIPGELFF. CDR3 sequence (DNA): TGTGCCAGCAGCTTAGAGATCCCCGGGGAGCTGTTTTTT.

This clonotype was seen at least ten times. This beta chain came through as a stray read in a library set up for alpha chains, and its size says little. CDR3 coding DNA: TGTGCCACCGGACGGTCCCCCGCCCTCGATGAGCAGTTCTTC. Its translation: CATGRSPALDEQFF. V usage is TRBV7-9 and J usage is TRBJ2-1; unclear D gene. CDR3 length equals 14 residues. Germline V gene data show CDR1 as SEHNR and CDR2 as FQNEAQ (reference sequence). The ends were cut back, 10 bases at V and 8 bases at J, with 21 bases in the middle.

In regard to this clonotype: In a library made to pick up alpha chains, this beta chain is a stray read with a size that means little. This chain links TRBV3-1 with TRBJ1-1; D is unresolved. The ends were cut back, 1 base at V and 4 bases at J, with 10 bases in the middle. Germline CDR1 is LGHDT and CDR2 is YNNKEL (reference sequence). The CDR3 consists of 14 residues. CDR3 coding DNA: TGTGCCAGCAGCCAAGGGGTCTTCGGCACTGAAGCTTTCTTT. Amino acid sequence: CASSQGVFGTEAFF.

This clonotype has a count of ten or more. This beta chain is a stray read from a library made for alpha chains; its abundance is not meaningful. This chain links TRBV20-1 with TRBJ2-1; maybe TRBD2 (6 bases). Deletions cut 3 bases from V and 8 bases from J, with 17 bases between. The CDR3 runs 14 residues. The germline V gene encodes CDR1 DFQATT and CDR2 SNEGSKA (reference sequence). The CDR3 loop is CSARAGWTSDEQFF. DNA for the CDR3: TGCAGTGCTAGGGCGGGGTGGACGAGCGATGAGCAGTTCTTC.

The sample holds a few counts of this clonotype. A library prepared for alpha chains yielded this beta chain as an off-target read; its size is of little meaning. The J gene is TRBJ2-7, the V gene TRBV20-1, with no clear D. CDR1 and CDR2 (germline): DFQATT, SNEGSKA (reference sequence). V was shortened by 3 bases and J by 7 bases, with 13 bases between the two germline ends. The CDR3 covers 12 residues. The CDR3 protein is CSASRFLLEQYF. CDR3 coding DNA: TGCAGTGCTAGTCGGTTCCTCTTGGAGCAGTACTTC.

This clonotype occurred many times. Because the library targeted alpha chains, this beta chain is an off-target read whose size means little. The gene calls are TRBV5-1 and TRBJ2-5, with D perhaps TRBD2 (6 bases). V was shortened by 7 bases and J by 7 bases, with 17 bases between the two germline ends. Germline values: CDR1 SGHRS, CDR2 YFSETQ. This CDR3 region has 13 residues. The CDR3 DNA sequence: TGCGCCAGCCTCTCCCCGGGGGATGGGACCCAGTACTTC. The encoded protein is CASLSPGDGTQYF.

This clonotype was recorded at least ten times. Being off target in a library aimed at alpha chains, this beta chain has a size of little meaning. The J gene is TRBJ2-3, the V gene TRBV29-1; D possibly corresponds to TRBD1 (6 bases). V dropped 4 bases and J dropped 3 bases, with 11 bases sitting between them. The CDR3 spans 13 residues. Germline-derived CDR1 and CDR2 are SQVTM and ANQGSEA. Written as DNA, the CDR3 is TGCAGCGTTGCTCAGGGGCGGACAGATACGCAGTATTTT. This sequence encodes CSVAQGRTDTQYF.

About this clonotype itself: This beta chain is an unintended read in a library built for alpha chains; its size means little. The CDR3 region is CASSQDWEEGTQYF. CDR3 nucleotides: TGTGCCAGCAGCCAAGACTGGGAAGAAGGGACCCAGTACTTC. The J gene is TRBJ2-5, the V gene TRBV4-2; D call uncertain. The CDR3 contains 14 residues. Germline-derived CDR1 and CDR2 are LGHNA and YNFKEQ. Trimming stripped 0 bases from V and 7 bases from J, with 12 bases between.

This clonotype was seen repeatedly, ten times or more. Little can be read into the size of this beta chain, an off-target read in a library designed for alpha chains. The rearrangement links TRBV5-5 to TRBJ1-2; no definite D call. The CDR3 length is 16 residues. Germline V gene lookup returns CDR1 SGHKS and CDR2 YYEKEE (reference sequence). Between the trimmed V and J ends, which lost 0 bases and 6 bases, there was a span of 18 bases. CDR3 loop: CASSLGSSPRVDGYTF. The CDR3 region has the DNA TGTGCCAGCAGCTTGGGCTCTTCTCCCCGGGTCGATGGCTACACCTTC.

Sample share makes this clonotype medium-sized. Since it is a stray read in a library aimed at alpha chains, this beta chain has a size that is not meaningful. The rearrangement links TRBV9 to TRBJ2-2; D ambiguous. V shed 3 bases and J shed 9 bases, with 9 bases lying between them. The germline V gene encodes CDR1 SGDLS and CDR2 YYNGEE. This CDR3 is built from 12 residues. CDR3: CASSANSWELFF. The CDR3 DNA is TGTGCCAGCAGCGCGAATAGTTGGGAGCTGTTTTTT.

This clonotype is medium-sized in the sample. This beta chain lies outside the target of a library built for alpha chains; its clone size means little. The V call is TRBV25-1, the J call TRBJ2-7; D is uncertain. The V gene's germline CDR1 is MGHDK and CDR2 SYGVNS. The CDR3 covers 15 residues. V dropped 2 bases and J dropped 3 bases, with 14 bases sitting between them. CDR3 residues: CASSESDADGYEQYF. The CDR3 coding sequence is TGTGCCAGCAGTGAAAGTGACGCGGACGGCTACGAGCAGTACTTC.

About this clonotype: This beta chain appears as a stray read in a library generated for alpha chains; its size is not informative. The V and J genes are TRBV18 and TRBJ2-7, with D possibly TRBD2 on 5 matching bases. The germline V gene encodes CDR1 KGHSH and CDR2 LQKENI. Deletions cut 3 bases from V and 6 bases from J, with 9 bases between. This CDR3 is 12 amino acids long. The chain's CDR3 is CASSPIRGEQYF. CDR3 in DNA: TGTGCCAGCTCACCGATACGGGGCGAGCAGTACTTC.